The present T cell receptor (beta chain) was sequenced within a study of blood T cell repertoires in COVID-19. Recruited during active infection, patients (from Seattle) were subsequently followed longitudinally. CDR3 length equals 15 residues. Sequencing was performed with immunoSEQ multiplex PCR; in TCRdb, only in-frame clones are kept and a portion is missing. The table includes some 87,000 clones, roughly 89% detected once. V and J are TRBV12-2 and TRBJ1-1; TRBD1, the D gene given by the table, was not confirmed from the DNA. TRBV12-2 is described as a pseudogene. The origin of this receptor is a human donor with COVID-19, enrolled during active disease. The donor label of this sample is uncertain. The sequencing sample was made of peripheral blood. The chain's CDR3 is CASRLGPYPPTEAFF. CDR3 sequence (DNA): TGTGCAAGTCGCTTGGGCCCCTACCCCCCTACTGAAGCTTTCTTT.